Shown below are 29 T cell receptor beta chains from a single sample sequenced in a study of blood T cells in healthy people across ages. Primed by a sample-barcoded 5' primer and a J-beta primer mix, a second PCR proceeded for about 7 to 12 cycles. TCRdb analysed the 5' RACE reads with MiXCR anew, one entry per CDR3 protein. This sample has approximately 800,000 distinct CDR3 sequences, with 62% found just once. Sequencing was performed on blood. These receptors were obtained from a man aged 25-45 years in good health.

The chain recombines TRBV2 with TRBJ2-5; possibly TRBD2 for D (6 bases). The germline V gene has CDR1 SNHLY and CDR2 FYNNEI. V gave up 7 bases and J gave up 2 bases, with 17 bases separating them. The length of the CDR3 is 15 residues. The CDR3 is CASTEIRGRQETQYF. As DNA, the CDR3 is TGTGCCAGCACCGAGATACGGGGGAGACAAGAGACCCAGTACTTC.

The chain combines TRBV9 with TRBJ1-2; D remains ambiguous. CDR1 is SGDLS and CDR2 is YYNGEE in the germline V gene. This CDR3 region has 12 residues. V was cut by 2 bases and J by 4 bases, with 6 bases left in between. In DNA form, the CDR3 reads TGTGCCAGCAGCGTGGTCGGCTATGGCTACACCTTC. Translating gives CASSVVGYGYTF. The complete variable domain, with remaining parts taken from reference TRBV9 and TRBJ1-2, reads DSGVTQTPKHLITATGQRVTLRCSPRSGDLSVYWYQQSLDQGLQFLIQYYNGEERAKGNILERFSAQQFPDLHSELNLSSLELGDSALYFCASSVVGYGYTFGSGTRLTVV.

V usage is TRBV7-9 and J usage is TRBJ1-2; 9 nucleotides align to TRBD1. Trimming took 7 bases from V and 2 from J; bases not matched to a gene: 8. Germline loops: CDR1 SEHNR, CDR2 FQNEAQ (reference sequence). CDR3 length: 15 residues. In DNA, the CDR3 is TGTGCCAGCATCTTGTCCGGGACAGGGAACTATGGCTACACCTTC. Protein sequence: CASILSGTGNYGYTF.

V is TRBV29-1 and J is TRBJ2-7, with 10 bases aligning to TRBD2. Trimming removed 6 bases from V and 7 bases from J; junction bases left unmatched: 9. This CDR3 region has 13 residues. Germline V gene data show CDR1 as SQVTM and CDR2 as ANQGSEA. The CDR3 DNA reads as TGCAGCGTGGTCCCTAGCGGGGGCGGTGAGCAGTACTTC. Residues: CSVVPSGGGEQYF.

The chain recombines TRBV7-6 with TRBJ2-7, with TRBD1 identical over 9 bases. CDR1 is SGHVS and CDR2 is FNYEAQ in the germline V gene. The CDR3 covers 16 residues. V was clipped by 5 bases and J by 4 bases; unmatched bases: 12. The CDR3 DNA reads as TGTGCCAGCAGCCCAGGAGGGAGACAGGGGGGGTACGAGCAGTACTTC. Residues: CASSPGGRQGGYEQYF.

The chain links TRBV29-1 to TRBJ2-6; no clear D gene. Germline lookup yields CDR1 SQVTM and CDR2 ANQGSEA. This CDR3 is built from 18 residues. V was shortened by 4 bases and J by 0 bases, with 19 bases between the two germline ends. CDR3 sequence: CSVVSKGNSRSGANVLTF. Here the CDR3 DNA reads TGCAGCGTTGTTAGTAAGGGAAATTCCCGCTCTGGGGCCAACGTCCTGACTTTC. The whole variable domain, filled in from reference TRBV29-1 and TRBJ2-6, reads SAVISQKPSRDICQRGTSLTIQCQVDSQVTMMFWYRQQPGQSLTLIATANQGSEATYESGFVIDKFPISRPNLTFSTLTVSNMSPEDSSIYLCSVVSKGNSRSGANVLTFGAGSRLTVL.

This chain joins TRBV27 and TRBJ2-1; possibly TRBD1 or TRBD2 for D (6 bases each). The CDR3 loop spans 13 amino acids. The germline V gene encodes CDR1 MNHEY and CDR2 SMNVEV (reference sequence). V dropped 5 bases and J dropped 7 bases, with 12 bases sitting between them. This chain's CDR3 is CASSVGGPNEQFF. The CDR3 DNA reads TGTGCCAGCAGTGTAGGGGGGCCAAATGAGCAGTTCTTC.

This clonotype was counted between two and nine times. The DNA for the CDR3 is TGTGCCTGGAGTGCACACGTTTGGGAAAACATTCAGTACTTC. It is translated as CAWSAHVWENIQYF. The V and J genes are TRBV30 and TRBJ2-4; D unclear. CDR3 length: 14 amino acids. V was shortened by 1 base and J by 5 bases, with 12 bases between the two germline ends. Germline V gene data show CDR1 as GTSNPN and CDR2 as SVGIG (reference sequence).

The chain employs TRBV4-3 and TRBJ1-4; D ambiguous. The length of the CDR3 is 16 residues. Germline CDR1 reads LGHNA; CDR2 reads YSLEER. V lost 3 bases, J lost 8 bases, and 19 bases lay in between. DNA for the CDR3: TGCGCCAGCAGCCAGACGTGGACCCTGGGGAACGAAAAACTGTTTTTT. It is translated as CASSQTWTLGNEKLFF.

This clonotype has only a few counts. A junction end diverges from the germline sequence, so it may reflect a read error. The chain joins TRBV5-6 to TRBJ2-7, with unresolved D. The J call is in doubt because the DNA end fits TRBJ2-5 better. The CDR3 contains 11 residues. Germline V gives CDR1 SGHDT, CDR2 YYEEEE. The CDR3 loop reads CASTLGETQYF. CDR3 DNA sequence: TGTGCCAGCACCTTGGGGGAGACCCAGTACTTC.

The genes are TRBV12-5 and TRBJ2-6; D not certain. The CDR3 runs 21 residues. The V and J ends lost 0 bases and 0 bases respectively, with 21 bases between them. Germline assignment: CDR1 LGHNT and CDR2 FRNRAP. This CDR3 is CASGLVLAEYDPNSGANVLTF. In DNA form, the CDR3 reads TGTGCTAGTGGTTTGGTTCTGGCAGAATACGACCCTAACTCTGGGGCCAACGTCCTGACTTTC.

The CDR3 nucleotides are TGTGCCAGCAGTTACCCGCGACAGGGGGCTCCGACAGATACGCAGTATTTT. Translated, it gives CASSYPRQGAPTDTQYF. V and J are TRBV6-2 or TRBV6-3 and TRBJ2-3, with TRBD1 matching over 10 bases. CDR3 length: 17 amino acids. CDR1 and CDR2 from the germline V gene are MNHEY and SVGEGT. Losses at the gene ends were 2 bases for V and 3 bases for J; bases not matched to a gene: 8.

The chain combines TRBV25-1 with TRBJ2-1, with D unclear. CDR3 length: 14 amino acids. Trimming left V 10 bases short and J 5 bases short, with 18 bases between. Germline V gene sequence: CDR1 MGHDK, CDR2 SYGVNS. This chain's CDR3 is CATTPLGPNNEQFF. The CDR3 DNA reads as TGTGCCACCACCCCTCTCGGGCCTAACAATGAGCAGTTCTTC.

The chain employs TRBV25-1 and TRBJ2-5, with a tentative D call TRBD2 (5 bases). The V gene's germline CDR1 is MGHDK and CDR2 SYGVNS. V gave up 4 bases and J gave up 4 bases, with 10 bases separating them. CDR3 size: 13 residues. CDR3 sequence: CASSAGGGETQYF. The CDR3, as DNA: TGTGCCAGCAGTGCGGGCGGAGGAGAGACCCAGTACTTC.

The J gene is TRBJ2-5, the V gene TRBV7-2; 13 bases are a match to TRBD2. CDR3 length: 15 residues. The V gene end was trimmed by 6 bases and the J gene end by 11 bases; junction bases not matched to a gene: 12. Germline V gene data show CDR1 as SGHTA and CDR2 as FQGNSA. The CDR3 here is CASRAGLAGSNEQYF. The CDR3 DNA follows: TGTGCCAGCAGAGCGGGACTAGCGGGGAGTAATGAGCAGTACTTC.

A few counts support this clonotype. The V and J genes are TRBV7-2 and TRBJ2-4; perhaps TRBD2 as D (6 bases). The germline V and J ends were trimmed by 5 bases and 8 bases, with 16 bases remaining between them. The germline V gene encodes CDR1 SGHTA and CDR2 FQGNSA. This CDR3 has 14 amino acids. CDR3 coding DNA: TGTGCCAGCAGCCCCGGAGGGGTATGGGACATTCAGTACTTC. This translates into CASSPGGVWDIQYF.

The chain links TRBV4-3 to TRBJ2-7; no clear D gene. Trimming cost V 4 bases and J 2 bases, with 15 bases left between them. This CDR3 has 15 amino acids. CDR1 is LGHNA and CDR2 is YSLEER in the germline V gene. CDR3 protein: CASSPASVGTYEQYF. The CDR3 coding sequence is TGCGCCAGCAGCCCCGCATCAGTAGGAACCTACGAGCAGTACTTC.

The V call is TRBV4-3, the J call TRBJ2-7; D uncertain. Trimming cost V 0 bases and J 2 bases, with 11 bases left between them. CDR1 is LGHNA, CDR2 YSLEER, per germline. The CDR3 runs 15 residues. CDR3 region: CASSQEGSQAYEQYF. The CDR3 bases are TGCGCCAGCAGCCAAGAAGGCTCCCAAGCCTACGAGCAGTACTTC.

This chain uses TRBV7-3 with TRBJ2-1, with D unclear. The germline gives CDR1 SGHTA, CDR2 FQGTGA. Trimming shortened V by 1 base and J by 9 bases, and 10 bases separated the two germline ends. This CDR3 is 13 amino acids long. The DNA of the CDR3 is TGTGCCAGCAGCTTAATTGGAGCGCCTGAGCAGTTCTTC. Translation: CASSLIGAPEQFF.

The CDR3: CAISESTSSEQYF. The CDR3, as DNA: TGTGCCATCAGTGAGTCGACTAGCTCCGAGCAGTACTTC. The V gene is TRBV10-3, the J gene TRBJ2-4; 7 bases line up with TRBD2. The J call may be in error: the DNA end matches TRBJ2-7 better. Germline V CDR1 and CDR2: ENHRY, SYGVKD. The CDR3 runs to 13 residues.

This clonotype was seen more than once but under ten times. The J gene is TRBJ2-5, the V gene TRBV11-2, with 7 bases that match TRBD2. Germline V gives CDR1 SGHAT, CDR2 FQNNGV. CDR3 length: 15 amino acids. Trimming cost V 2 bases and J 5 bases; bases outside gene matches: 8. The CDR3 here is CASSLRGGRSETQYF. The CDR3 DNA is TGTGCCAGCAGCTTACGGGGAGGGAGGAGCGAGACCCAGTACTTC.

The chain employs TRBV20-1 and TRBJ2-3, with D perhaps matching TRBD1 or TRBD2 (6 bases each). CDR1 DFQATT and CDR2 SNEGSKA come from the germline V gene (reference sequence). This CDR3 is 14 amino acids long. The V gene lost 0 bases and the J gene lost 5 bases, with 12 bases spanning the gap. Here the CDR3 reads CSARDLRGLDTQYF. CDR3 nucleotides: TGCAGTGCTAGAGATTTACGGGGGCTAGATACGCAGTATTTT.

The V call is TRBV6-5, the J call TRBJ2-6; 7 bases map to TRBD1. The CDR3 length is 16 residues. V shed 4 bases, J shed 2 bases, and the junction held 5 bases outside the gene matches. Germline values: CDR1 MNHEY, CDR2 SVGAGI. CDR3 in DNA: TGTGCCAGCAGTTCCCTCAGGGGGACTGGGGCCAACGTCCTGACTTTC. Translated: CASSSLRGTGANVLTF.

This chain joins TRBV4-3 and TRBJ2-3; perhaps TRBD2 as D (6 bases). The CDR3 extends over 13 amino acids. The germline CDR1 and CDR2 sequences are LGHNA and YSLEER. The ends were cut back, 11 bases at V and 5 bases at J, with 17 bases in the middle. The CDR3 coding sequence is TGCGCCGCAGGCAGGGCGGGAATAGATACGCAGTATTTT. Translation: CAAGRAGIDTQYF.

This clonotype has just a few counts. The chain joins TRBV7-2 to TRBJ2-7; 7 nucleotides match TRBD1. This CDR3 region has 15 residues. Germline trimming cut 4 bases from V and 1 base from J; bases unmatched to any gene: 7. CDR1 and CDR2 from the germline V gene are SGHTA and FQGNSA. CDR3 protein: CASSSETGLSYEQYF. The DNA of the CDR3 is TGTGCCAGCAGCTCAGAGACAGGGCTATCCTACGAGCAGTACTTC.

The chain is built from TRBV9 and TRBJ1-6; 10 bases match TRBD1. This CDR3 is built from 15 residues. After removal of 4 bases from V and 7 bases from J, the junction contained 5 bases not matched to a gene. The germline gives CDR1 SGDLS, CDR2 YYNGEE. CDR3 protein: CASSLRDRGNSPLHF. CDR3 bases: TGTGCCAGCAGCCTCCGGGACAGGGGCAATTCACCCCTCCACTTT.

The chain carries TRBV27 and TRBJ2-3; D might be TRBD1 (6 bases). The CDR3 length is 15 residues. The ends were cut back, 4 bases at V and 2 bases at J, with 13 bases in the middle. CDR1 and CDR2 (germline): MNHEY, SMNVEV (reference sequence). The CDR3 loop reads CASSYRDIYTDTQYF. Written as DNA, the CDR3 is TGTGCCAGCAGTTACCGGGACATATACACAGATACGCAGTATTTT.

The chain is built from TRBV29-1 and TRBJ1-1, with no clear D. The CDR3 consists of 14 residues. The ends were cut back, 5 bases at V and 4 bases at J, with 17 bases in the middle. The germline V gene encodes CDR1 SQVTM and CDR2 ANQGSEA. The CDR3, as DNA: TGCAGCGTTACCTCATGGACCGGGAGCACTGAAGCTTTCTTT. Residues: CSVTSWTGSTEAFF.

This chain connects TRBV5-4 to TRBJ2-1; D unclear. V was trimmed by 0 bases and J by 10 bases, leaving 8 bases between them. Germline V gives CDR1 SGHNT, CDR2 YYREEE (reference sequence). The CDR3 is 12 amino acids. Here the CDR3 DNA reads TGTGCCAGCAGCTTGGACACTTACGAGCAGTTCTTC. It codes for CASSLDTYEQFF.